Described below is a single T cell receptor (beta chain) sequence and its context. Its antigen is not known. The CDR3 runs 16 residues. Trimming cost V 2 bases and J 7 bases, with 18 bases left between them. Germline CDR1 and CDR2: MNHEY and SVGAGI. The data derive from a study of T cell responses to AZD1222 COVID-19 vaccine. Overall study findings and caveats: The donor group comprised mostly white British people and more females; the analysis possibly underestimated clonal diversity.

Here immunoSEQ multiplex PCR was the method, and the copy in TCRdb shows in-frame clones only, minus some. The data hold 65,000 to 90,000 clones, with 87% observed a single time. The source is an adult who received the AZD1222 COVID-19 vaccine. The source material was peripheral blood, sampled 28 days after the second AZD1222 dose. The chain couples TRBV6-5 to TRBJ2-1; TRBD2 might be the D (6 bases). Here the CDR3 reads CASSYRGGVEGNEQFF. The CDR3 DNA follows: TGTGCCAGCAGTTACCGAGGAGGGGTGGAAGGGAATGAGCAGTTCTTC.